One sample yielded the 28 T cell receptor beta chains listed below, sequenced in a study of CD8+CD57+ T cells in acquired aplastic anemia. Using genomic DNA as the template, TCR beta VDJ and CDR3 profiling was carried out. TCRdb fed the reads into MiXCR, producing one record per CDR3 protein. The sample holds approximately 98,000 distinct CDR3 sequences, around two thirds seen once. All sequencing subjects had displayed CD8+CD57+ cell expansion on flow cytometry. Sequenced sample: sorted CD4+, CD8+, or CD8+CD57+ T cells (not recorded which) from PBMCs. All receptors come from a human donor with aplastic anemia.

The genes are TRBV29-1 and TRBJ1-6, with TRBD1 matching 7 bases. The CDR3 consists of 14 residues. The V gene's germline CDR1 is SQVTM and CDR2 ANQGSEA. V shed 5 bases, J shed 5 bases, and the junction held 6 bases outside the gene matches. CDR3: CSVTTGSDNSPLHF. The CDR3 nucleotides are TGCAGCGTTACGACAGGGTCGGATAATTCACCCCTCCACTTT.

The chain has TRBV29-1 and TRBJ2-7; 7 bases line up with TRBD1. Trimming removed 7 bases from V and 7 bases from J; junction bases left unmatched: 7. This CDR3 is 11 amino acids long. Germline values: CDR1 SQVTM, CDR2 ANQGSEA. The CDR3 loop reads CSAQTGNEQYF. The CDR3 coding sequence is TGCAGCGCCCAGACAGGGAATGAGCAGTACTTC.

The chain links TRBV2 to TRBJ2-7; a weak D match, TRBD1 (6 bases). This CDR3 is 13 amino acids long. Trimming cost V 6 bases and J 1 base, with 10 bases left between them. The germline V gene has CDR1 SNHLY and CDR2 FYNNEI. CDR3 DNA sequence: TGTGCCAGCAGGACAGGTTATTCCTACGAGCAGTACTTC. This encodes CASRTGYSYEQYF.

The CDR3 nucleotides read TGCAGTGCTCACGAAGGGCAGGGGGCGACCTACGAGCAGTACTTC. It codes for CSAHEGQGATYEQYF. J is TRBJ2-7 and V is TRBV20-1; 8 bases map to TRBD1. Germline V gene data show CDR1 as DFQATT and CDR2 as SNEGSKA (reference sequence). The CDR3 length is 15 residues. Losses at the gene ends were 5 bases for V and 2 bases for J; bases not matched to a gene: 11.

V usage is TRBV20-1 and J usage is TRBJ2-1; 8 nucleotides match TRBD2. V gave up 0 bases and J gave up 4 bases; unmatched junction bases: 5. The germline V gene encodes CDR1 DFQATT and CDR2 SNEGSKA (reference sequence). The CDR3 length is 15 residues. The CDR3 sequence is CSARDLAGGYNEQFF. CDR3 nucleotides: TGCAGTGCTAGAGATCTGGCGGGGGGTTACAATGAGCAGTTCTTC.

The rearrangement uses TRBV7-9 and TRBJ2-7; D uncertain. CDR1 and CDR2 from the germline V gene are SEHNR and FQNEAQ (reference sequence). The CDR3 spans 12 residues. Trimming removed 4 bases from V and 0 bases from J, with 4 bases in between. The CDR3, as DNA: TGTGCCAGCAGCTCAAACTCCTACGAGCAGTACTTC. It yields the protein CASSSNSYEQYF.

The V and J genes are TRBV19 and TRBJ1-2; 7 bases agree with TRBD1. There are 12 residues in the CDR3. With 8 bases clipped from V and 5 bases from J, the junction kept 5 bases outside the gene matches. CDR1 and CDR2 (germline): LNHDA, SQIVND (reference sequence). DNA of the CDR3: TGTGCCAGTCCCCCGGGACAGTATGGCTACACCTTC. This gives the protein CASPPGQYGYTF.

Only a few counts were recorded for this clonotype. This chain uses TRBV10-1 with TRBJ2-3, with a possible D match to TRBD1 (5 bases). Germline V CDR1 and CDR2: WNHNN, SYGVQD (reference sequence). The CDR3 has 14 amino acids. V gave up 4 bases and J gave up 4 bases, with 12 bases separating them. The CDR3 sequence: CASSVGAGPDTQYF. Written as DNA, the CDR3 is TGCGCCAGCAGTGTAGGGGCTGGTCCAGATACGCAGTATTTT.

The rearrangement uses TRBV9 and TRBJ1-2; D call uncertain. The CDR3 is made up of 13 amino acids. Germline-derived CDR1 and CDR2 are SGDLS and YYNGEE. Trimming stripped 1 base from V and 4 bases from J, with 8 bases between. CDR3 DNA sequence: TGTGCCAGCAGCGTAAACGGACTCTATGGCTACACCTTC. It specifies CASSVNGLYGYTF.

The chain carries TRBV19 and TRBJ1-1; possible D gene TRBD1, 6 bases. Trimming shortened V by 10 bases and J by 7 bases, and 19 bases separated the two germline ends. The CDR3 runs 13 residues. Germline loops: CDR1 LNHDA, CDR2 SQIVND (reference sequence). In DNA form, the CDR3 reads TGTGCCACTTCCGCCGGGGGCGAACTTGAAGCTTTCTTT. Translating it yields CATSAGGELEAFF.

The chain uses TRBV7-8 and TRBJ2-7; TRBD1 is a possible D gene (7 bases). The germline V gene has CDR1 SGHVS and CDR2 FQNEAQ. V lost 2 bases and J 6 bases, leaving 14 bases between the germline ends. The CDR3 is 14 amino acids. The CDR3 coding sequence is TGTGCCAGCAGCTTACGGAGGGGGCTGATCGAGCAGTACTTC. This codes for CASSLRRGLIEQYF.

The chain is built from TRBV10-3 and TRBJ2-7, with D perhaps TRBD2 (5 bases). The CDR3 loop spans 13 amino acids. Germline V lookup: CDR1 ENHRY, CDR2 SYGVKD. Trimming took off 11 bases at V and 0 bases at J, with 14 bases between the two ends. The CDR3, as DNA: TGTGCCTCCAGACGCGGGTACTCCTACGAGCAGTACTTC. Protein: CASRRGYSYEQYF.

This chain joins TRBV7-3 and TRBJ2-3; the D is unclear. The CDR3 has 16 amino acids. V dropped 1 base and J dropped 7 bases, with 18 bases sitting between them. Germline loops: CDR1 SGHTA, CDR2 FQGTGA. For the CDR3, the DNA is TGTGCCAGCAGCTTAAGGGCGTCCGGGTCAAGCTATACGCAGTATTTT. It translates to CASSLRASGSSYTQYF.

The chain's CDR3 is CASSLTAGGSTDTQYF. The CDR3 coding sequence is TGTGCCAGCAGCTTAACAGCGGGGGGTAGCACAGATACGCAGTATTTT. The chain has TRBV7-3 and TRBJ2-3, with 9 bases lining up with TRBD2. J was trimmed by 0 bases and V by 0 bases; bases with no gene match: 1. The CDR3 length is 16 residues. Germline loops: CDR1 SGHTA, CDR2 FQGTGA.

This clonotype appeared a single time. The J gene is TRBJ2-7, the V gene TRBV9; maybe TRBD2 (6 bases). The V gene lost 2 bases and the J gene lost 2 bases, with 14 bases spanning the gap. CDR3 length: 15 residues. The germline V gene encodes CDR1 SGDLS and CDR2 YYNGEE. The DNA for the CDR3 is TGTGCCAGCAGCGTGGAACGGGAGACCACCTACGAGCAGTACTTC. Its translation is CASSVERETTYEQYF.

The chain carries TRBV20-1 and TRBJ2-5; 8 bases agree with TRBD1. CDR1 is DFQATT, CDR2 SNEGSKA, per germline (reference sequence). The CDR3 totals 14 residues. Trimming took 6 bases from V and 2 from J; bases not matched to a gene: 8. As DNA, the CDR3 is TGCAGTGCCCGGATATGGGACAGGCAAGAGACCCAGTACTTC. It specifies CSARIWDRQETQYF.

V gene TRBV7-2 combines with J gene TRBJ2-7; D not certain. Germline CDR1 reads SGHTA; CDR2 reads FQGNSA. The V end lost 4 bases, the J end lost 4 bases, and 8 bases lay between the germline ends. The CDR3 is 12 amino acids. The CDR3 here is CASSSLVYEQYF. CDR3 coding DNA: TGTGCCAGCAGCTCCCTAGTTTACGAGCAGTACTTC.

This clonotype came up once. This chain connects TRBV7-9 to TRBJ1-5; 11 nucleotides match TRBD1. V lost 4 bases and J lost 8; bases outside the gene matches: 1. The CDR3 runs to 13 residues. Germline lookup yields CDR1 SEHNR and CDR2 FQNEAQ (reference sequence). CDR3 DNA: TGTGCCAGCAGCTGGGACAGGGGGGAGCCCCAGCATTTT. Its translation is CASSWDRGEPQHF.

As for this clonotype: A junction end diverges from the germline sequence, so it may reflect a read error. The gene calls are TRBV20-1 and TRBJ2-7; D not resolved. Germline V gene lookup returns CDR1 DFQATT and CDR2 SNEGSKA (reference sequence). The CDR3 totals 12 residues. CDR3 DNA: TGCAGTGCTAGAAACCGCCTCCGCCAAACCCTCTTC. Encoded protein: CSARNRLRQTLF.

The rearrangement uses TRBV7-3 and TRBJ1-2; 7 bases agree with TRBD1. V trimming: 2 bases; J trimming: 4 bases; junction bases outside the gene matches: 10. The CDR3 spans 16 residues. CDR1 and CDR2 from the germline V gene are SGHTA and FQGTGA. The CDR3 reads CASSLASDRAGYGYTF. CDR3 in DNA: TGTGCCAGCAGCTTAGCCTCTGACAGGGCCGGCTATGGCTACACCTTC.

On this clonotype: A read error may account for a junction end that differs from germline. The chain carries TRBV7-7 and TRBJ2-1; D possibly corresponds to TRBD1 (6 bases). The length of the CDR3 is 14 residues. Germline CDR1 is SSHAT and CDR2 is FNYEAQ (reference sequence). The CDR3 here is CASSLMHRANEQFF. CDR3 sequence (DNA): TGTGCTAGCAGCCTCATGCACAGGGCGAATGAGCAGTTCTTC.

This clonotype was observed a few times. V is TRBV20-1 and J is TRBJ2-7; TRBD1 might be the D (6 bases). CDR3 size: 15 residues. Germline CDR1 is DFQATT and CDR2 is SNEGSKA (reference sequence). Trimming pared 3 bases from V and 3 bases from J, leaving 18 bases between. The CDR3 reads CSARSPGTRDYEQYF. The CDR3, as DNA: TGCAGTGCTAGGTCCCCGGGGACAAGAGACTACGAGCAGTACTTC.

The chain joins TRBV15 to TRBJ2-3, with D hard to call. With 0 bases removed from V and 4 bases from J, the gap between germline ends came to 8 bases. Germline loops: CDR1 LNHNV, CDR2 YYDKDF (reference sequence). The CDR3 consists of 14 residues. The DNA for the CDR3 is TGTGCCACCAGCAGAGACCCAGTTTCAGATACGCAGTATTTT. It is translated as CATSRDPVSDTQYF. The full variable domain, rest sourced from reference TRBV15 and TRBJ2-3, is DAMVIQNPRYQVTQFGKPVTLSCSQTLNHNVMYWYQQKSSQAPKLLFHYYDKDFNNEADTPDNFQSRRPNTSFCFLDIRSPGLGDTAMYLCATSRDPVSDTQYFGPGTRLTVL.

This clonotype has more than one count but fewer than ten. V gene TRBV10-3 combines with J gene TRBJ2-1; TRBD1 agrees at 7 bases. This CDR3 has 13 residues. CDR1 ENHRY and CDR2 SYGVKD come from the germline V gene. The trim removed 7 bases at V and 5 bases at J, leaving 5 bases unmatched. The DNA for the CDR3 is TGTGCCATCACGGGGCAGGGGGACAATGAGCAGTTCTTC. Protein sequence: CAITGQGDNEQFF.

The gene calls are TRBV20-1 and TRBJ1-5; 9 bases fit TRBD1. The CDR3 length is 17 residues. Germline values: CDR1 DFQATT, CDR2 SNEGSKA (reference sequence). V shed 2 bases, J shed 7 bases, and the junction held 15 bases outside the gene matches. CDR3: CSARLLLGTGKQQPQHF. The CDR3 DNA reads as TGCAGTGCTAGACTCCTACTCGGGACAGGGAAACAGCAGCCCCAGCATTTT.

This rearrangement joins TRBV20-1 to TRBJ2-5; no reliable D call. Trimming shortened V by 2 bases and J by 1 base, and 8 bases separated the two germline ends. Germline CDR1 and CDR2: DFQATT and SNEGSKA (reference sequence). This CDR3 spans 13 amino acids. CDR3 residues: CSARKTAQETQYF. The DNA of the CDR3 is TGCAGTGCTAGAAAGACTGCCCAAGAGACCCAGTACTTC.

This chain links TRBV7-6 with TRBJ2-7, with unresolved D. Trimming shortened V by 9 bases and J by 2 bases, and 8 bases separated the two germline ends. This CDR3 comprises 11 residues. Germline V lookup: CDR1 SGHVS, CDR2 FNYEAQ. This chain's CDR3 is CASGDTYEQYF. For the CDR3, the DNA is TGTGCCAGTGGAGATACCTACGAGCAGTACTTC.

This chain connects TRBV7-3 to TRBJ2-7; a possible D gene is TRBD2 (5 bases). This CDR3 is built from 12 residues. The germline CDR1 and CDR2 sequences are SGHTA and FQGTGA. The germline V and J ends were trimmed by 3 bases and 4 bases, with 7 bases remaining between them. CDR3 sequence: CASSFGVYEQYF. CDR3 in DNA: TGTGCCAGCAGCTTCGGGGTTTACGAGCAGTACTTC.